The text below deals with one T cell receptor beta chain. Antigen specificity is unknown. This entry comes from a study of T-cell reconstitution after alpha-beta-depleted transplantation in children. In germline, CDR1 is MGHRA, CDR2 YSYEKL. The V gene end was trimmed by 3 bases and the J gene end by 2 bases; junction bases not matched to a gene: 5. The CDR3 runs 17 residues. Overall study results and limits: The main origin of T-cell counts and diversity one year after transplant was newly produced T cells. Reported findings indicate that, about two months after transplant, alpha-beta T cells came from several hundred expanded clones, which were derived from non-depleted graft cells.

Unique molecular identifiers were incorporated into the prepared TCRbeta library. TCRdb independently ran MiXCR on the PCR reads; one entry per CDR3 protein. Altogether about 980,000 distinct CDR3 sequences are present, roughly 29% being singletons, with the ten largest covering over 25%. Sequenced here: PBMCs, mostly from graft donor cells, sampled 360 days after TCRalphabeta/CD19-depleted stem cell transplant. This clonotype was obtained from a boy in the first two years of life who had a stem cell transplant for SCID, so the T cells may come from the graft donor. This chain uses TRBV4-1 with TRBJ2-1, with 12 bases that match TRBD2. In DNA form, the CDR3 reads TGCGCCAGCAGCCAGGCTAGCGGGGGGGCCGCCTACAATGAGCAGTTCTTC. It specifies CASSQASGGAAYNEQFF.